The 25 T cell receptor beta chains reported below all come from one sample, sequenced in a study of control samples from healthy donors and cancer patients (dated by TCRdb to the early 2020s). Library construction relied on the immunoSEQ multiplex PCR assay. As stored in TCRdb, this immuneACCESS dataset retains in-frame rearrangements with V and J assigned. A fraction of the clones does not appear; measured against another copy, unresolved V genes explain less than half of the discrepancy, and the remainder lacks a known reason. This sample lists 96,000 or so clones; more than 80% were detected once. The ten top clones hold 8% to 9.5% of the sample. The sample consisted of blood. The source is a man aged 18 to 30 in good health.

This clone was seen more than once but under ten times. This rearrangement joins TRBV4-1 to TRBJ1-4; 7 nucleotides match TRBD1. The CDR3 extends over 16 amino acids. The trim removed 4 bases at V and 8 bases at J, leaving 13 bases unmatched. From germline, CDR1 is MGHRA and CDR2 YSYEKL. In nucleotides, the CDR3 is TGCGCCAGCAGCCGAGGGACAGCCTTAAGTAGGGAAAAACTGTTTTTT. Its translation is CASSRGTALSREKLFF.

The V and J genes are TRBV9 and TRBJ2-1, with TRBD2 matching over 9 bases. Germline V gene sequence: CDR1 SGDLS, CDR2 YYNGEE. Trimming took 3 bases from V and 7 from J; bases not matched to a gene: 17. The CDR3 spans 18 residues. CDR3 nucleotide sequence: TGTGCCAGCAGCGGTAGTTGGGGGTTAGCGGGAGCCAGGAATGAGCAGTTCTTC. Translation gives CASSGSWGLAGARNEQFF.

The DNA of the CDR3 is TGTGCCAGTAGTTCCGACAGGGCCGATTCACCCCTCCACTTT. It yields the protein CASSSDRADSPLHF. The V call is TRBV19, the J call TRBJ1-6, with 7 positions matching TRBD1. V shed 5 bases, J shed 8 bases, and the junction held 6 bases outside the gene matches. CDR3 length: 14 amino acids. The germline CDR1 and CDR2 sequences are LNHDA and SQIVND (reference sequence).

The J gene is TRBJ1-1, the V gene TRBV7-3; D unclear. Between the trimmed V and J ends, which lost 4 bases and 5 bases, there was a span of 17 bases. The CDR3 runs to 15 residues. Germline CDR1 is SGHTA and CDR2 is FQGTGA. This CDR3 is CASSSEGRGITEAFF. DNA of the CDR3: TGTGCCAGCAGCTCGGAGGGTCGAGGAATTACTGAAGCTTTCTTT. Full variable domain (missing parts from reference TRBV7-3 and TRBJ1-1): GAGVSQTPSNKVTEKGKYVELRCDPISGHTALYWYRQSLGQGPEFLIYFQGTGAADDSGLPNDRFFAVRPEGSVSTLKIQRTERGDSAVYLCASSSEGRGITEAFFGQGTRLTVV.

The chain is built from TRBV27 and TRBJ1-1; TRBD1 is a possible D gene (5 bases). The V end lost 6 bases, the J end lost 1 base, and 15 bases lay between the germline ends. The germline gives CDR1 MNHEY, CDR2 SMNVEV (reference sequence). There are 15 residues in the CDR3. CDR3 protein: CASSRAGTANTEAFF. CDR3 coding DNA: TGTGCCAGCAGCCGTGCCGGGACTGCGAACACTGAAGCTTTCTTT.

The chain is built from TRBV5-4 and TRBJ1-6, with D possibly TRBD1 on 5 matching bases. This CDR3 contains 16 residues. Germline CDR1 reads SGHNT; CDR2 reads YYREEE (reference sequence). Trimming took off 3 bases at V and 7 bases at J, with 17 bases between the two ends. The CDR3 here is CASSWGTEGANSPLHF. CDR3 bases: TGTGCCAGCAGCTGGGGGACCGAAGGGGCGAATTCACCCCTCCACTTT.

The V and J genes are TRBV5-8 and TRBJ2-5; 7 positions match TRBD1. CDR1 is SGHTS and CDR2 is YDEGEE in the germline V gene. The CDR3 totals 16 residues. V lost 2 bases, J lost 4 bases, and 11 bases stayed unmatched. CDR3 sequence reads: CASSFIRGSEVETQYF. CDR3 DNA: TGTGCCAGCAGCTTTATCAGGGGGTCGGAAGTAGAGACCCAGTACTTC.

This clone was detected only once. The chain combines TRBV27 with TRBJ2-7; 9 positions agree with TRBD1. The CDR3 runs 14 residues. Germline V CDR1 and CDR2: MNHEY, SMNVEV (reference sequence). V lost 5 bases, J lost 3 bases, and 5 bases stayed unmatched. The CDR3 region is CASSRGQGSYEQYF. The CDR3, as DNA: TGTGCCAGCAGTCGGGGACAGGGCAGCTACGAGCAGTACTTC.

This chain connects TRBV3-1 (or the pseudogene TRBV3-2) to TRBJ1-1; 7 bases align to TRBD1. CDR3 length equals 14 residues. V dropped 6 bases and J dropped 5; count of bases not matched to a gene: 9. CDR1 is LGHDT, CDR2 YNNKEL, per germline (reference sequence). CDR3 nucleotides: TGTGCCAGCAGAGAGACAGGGTTTTTGACTGAAGCTTTCTTT. It translates to CASRETGFLTEAFF.

J is TRBJ1-3 and V is TRBV5-1, with D possibly being TRBD1 (5 bases). This CDR3 has 16 residues. Germline loops: CDR1 SGHRS, CDR2 YFSETQ. Trimming stripped 1 base from V and 0 bases from J, with 11 bases between. The CDR3 DNA sequence: TGCGCCAGCAGCTTGCATGCGACAGCCTCTGGAAACACCATATATTTT. Its protein is CASSLHATASGNTIYF.

The V gene is TRBV3-1 (or the pseudogene TRBV3-2), the J gene TRBJ1-2; D is uncertain. CDR1 and CDR2 from the germline V gene are LGHDT and YNNKEL (reference sequence). V was clipped by 1 base and J by 7 bases, with 16 bases between them. CDR3 size: 15 residues. CDR3 nucleotide sequence: TGTGCCAGCAGCCAAGTTTCCGGGGAAGGCCGTGGCTACACCTTC. It codes for CASSQVSGEGRGYTF.

The V gene is TRBV7-9, the J gene TRBJ2-1, with TRBD2 matching 12 bases. Looked up from germline, CDR1 is SEHNR and CDR2 is FQNEAQ (reference sequence). The CDR3 loop spans 15 amino acids. V shed 5 bases and J 6 bases; nucleotides not matched to a gene: 5. In DNA, the CDR3 is TGTGCCAGCAGCCAGACTAGCGGGAGTACCAATGAGCAGTTCTTC. Its translation: CASSQTSGSTNEQFF.

The DNA for the CDR3 is TGTGCCAGCAGTGACTCGAGGGCGACCGGGACAGGCTTCACAGATACGCAGTATTTT. This gives the protein CASSDSRATGTGFTDTQYF. V and J are TRBV6-4 and TRBJ2-3; 8 bases line up with TRBD1. Germline lookup yields CDR1 MRHNA and CDR2 SNTAGT. The V and J ends lost 0 bases and 2 bases, in that order; junction bases with no gene match: 13. This CDR3 contains 19 residues.

This clone was seen a single time. The chain couples TRBV5-6 to TRBJ1-2, with D perhaps matching TRBD1 (5 bases). The CDR3 loop spans 16 amino acids. The germline gives CDR1 SGHDT, CDR2 YYEEEE. Trimming pared 4 bases from V and 8 bases from J, leaving 24 bases between. The CDR3 region has the DNA TGTGCCAGCAGCCGTCCGGGGTGGGGCCCTGGTGCCGGCTACACCTTC. It specifies CASSRPGWGPGAGYTF.

This clone was counted a single time. The rearrangement uses TRBV2 and TRBJ1-5; D possibly corresponds to TRBD1 (5 bases). This CDR3 has 13 amino acids. V lost 3 bases and J 7 bases, leaving 10 bases between the germline ends. CDR1 and CDR2 (germline): SNHLY, FYNNEI. The CDR3 sequence: CASSESQGQPQHF. CDR3 nucleotide sequence: TGTGCCAGCAGTGAGTCTCAGGGCCAGCCCCAGCATTTT.

The chain carries TRBV14 and TRBJ2-2, with D perhaps TRBD2 (5 bases). V was pared by 0 bases and J by 6 bases, with 11 bases between. This CDR3 is built from 15 residues. Germline-derived CDR1 and CDR2 are SGHDN and FVKESK. The CDR3 protein is CASSQDTGLAGELFF. The CDR3 region has the DNA TGTGCCAGCAGCCAAGATACGGGGTTGGCCGGGGAGCTGTTTTTT.

This rearrangement joins TRBV2 to TRBJ2-3; 14 bases agree with TRBD2. CDR1 and CDR2 (germline): SNHLY, FYNNEI. This CDR3 contains 15 residues. V dropped 7 bases and J dropped 7; count of bases not matched to a gene: 7. In nucleotides, the CDR3 is TGTGCCAGCATTGACGGGACTAGCGGGAGAAATACGCAGTATTTT. It translates to CASIDGTSGRNTQYF.

The chain couples TRBV5-1 to TRBJ2-2; D unclear. Germline CDR1 SGHRS, CDR2 YFSETQ. With 5 bases removed from V and 4 bases from J, the gap between germline ends came to 6 bases. This CDR3 region has 12 residues. CDR3 in DNA: TGCGCCAGCAGTTATCTCACCGGGGAGCTGTTTTTT. It encodes CASSYLTGELFF.

The chain recombines TRBV15 with TRBJ1-5; D is possibly TRBD1 (5 bases). Deletions cut 1 base from V and 5 bases from J, with 9 bases between. CDR3 length equals 14 residues. Germline values: CDR1 LNHNV, CDR2 YYDKDF (reference sequence). CDR3 amino acids: CATSRGRGYQPQHF. The CDR3 bases are TGTGCCACCAGCAGAGGTCGGGGCTATCAGCCCCAGCATTTT.

This chain links TRBV12-5 with TRBJ1-5; no reliable D call. The CDR3 length is 12 residues. The germline CDR1 and CDR2 sequences are LGHNT and FRNRAP. Between the trimmed V and J ends, which lost 6 bases and 4 bases, there was a span of 7 bases. This CDR3 reads CASGPRNQPQHF. The CDR3 DNA follows: TGTGCTAGTGGCCCCAGAAATCAGCCCCAGCATTTT.

This clone is a singleton in its sample. The V and J genes are TRBV6-5 and TRBJ2-1; perhaps TRBD1 as D (5 bases). Trimming took off 0 bases at V and 8 bases at J, with 17 bases between the two ends. The CDR3 has 16 amino acids. Germline V gene data show CDR1 as MNHEY and CDR2 as SVGAGI. The CDR3, as DNA: TGTGCCAGCAGTTACTCGATTATCACAGGTTCGCATGAGCAGTTCTTC. Its translation: CASSYSIITGSHEQFF.

Only a few counts were recorded for this clone. The chain employs TRBV11-2 and TRBJ2-7; TRBD2 aligns across 12 bases. Trimming at V came to 3 bases and at J to 9 bases, leaving 6 bases not matched to a gene. The CDR3 is 14 amino acids. The germline V gene has CDR1 SGHAT and CDR2 FQNNGV. This CDR3 is CASSFGLAGRGQYF. The CDR3 DNA follows: TGTGCCAGCAGCTTCGGACTAGCGGGAAGGGGGCAGTACTTC.

The chain links TRBV5-1 to TRBJ1-1; D unresolved. Germline assignment: CDR1 SGHRS and CDR2 YFSETQ. The ends were cut back, 1 base at V and 1 base at J, with 8 bases in the middle. This CDR3 is 14 amino acids long. In DNA, the CDR3 is TGCGCCAGCAGCTTGCACGGAGAGAACACTGAAGCTTTCTTT. It codes for CASSLHGENTEAFF.

This rearrangement joins TRBV6-4 to TRBJ1-2; D is ambiguous. Trimming stripped 3 bases from V and 8 bases from J, with 22 bases between. Germline CDR1 MRHNA, CDR2 SNTAGT. CDR3 length: 16 residues. The chain's CDR3 is CASSEQPGPVAWGYTF. CDR3 sequence (DNA): TGTGCCAGCAGTGAGCAACCAGGTCCAGTGGCGTGGGGCTACACCTTC.

The V call is TRBV7-9, the J call TRBJ2-2, with 7 bases lining up with TRBD2. The CDR3 is 12 residues long. Germline V gene sequence: CDR1 SEHNR, CDR2 FQNEAQ (reference sequence). Here the CDR3 reads CGLAENTGELFF. The CDR3 DNA reads as TGTGGGCTAGCGGAGAACACCGGGGAGCTGTTTTTT.